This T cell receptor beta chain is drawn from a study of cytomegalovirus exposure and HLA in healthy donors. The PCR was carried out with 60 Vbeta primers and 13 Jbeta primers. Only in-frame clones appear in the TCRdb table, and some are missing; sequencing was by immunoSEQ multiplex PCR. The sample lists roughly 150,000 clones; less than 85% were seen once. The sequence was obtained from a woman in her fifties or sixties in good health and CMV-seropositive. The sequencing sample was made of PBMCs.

The DNA for the CDR3 is TGTGCCAGCAGCGTCGGGGGGACACCAATCTACAATGAGCAGTTCTTC. It yields the protein CASSVGGTPIYNEQFF. J is TRBJ2-1 and V is TRBV9; a possible D gene is TRBD2 (7 bases). The V end lost 2 bases, the J end lost 3 bases, and 15 bases lay between the germline ends. The CDR3 loop spans 16 amino acids. In germline, CDR1 is SGDLS, CDR2 YYNGEE.